The 27 T cell receptor beta chains presented below share a single source sample, sequenced in a study of cytomegalovirus exposure and HLA in healthy donors. Use of 60 Vbeta and 13 Jbeta primers characterized the PCR. Here immunoSEQ multiplex PCR was the method, and the copy in TCRdb shows in-frame clones only, minus some. The data contain about 150,000 clones, approximately 80% of them seen just once; the ten biggest clones take up approximately 4%. The sequenced sample was PBMCs. The receptors derive from a woman aged 40 to 50 in good health and CMV-seronegative.

V is TRBV14 and J is TRBJ2-1; the match to TRBD2 covers 12 bases. CDR3 size: 14 residues. Per germline, CDR1 SGHDN and CDR2 FVKESK. V lost 1 base, J lost 15 bases, and 7 bases stayed unmatched. CDR3 coding DNA: TGTGCCAGCAGCCAAGGACTAGCGGGGGTCCTGCCGTTCTTC. Translated, it gives CASSQGLAGVLPFF.

This chain joins TRBV28 and TRBJ1-2; D is possibly TRBD1 (5 bases). CDR1 and CDR2 from the germline V gene are MDHEN and SYDVKM. CDR3 length: 13 residues. Deletions cut 3 bases from V and 8 bases from J, with 13 bases between. The CDR3 loop reads CASSFRGAGGYTF. In DNA form, the CDR3 reads TGTGCCAGCAGTTTTAGGGGCGCAGGAGGCTACACCTTC.

This chain links TRBV27 with TRBJ2-7, with 10 bases fitting TRBD2. CDR3 length equals 13 residues. CDR1 and CDR2 from the germline V gene are MNHEY and SMNVEV (reference sequence). V shed 3 bases, J shed 6 bases, and the junction held 2 bases outside the gene matches. The CDR3: CASSFQREGEQYF. The CDR3 bases are TGTGCCAGCAGTTTCCAGCGGGAGGGCGAGCAGTACTTC.

This chain joins TRBV5-1 and TRBJ2-5, with D tentatively TRBD1 (5 bases). There are 13 residues in the CDR3. Trimming stripped 0 bases from V and 3 bases from J, with 6 bases between. From germline, CDR1 is SGHRS and CDR2 YFSETQ. CDR3 loop: CASSLEGKETQYF. The CDR3 DNA reads TGCGCCAGCAGCTTGGAGGGGAAAGAGACCCAGTACTTC.

The chain recombines TRBV6-1 with TRBJ1-2; 9 bases align to TRBD1. The trim removed 1 base at V and 4 bases at J, leaving 7 bases unmatched. The length of the CDR3 is 16 residues. The germline V gene has CDR1 MNHNS and CDR2 SASEGT. Written as DNA, the CDR3 is TGTGCCAGCAGTGAAGGGACAGGGGCGCTTGGCTATGGCTACACCTTC. Its translation: CASSEGTGALGYGYTF.

The chain is built from TRBV5-5 and TRBJ1-5; D remains unclear. The germline gives CDR1 SGHKS, CDR2 YYEKEE (reference sequence). The CDR3 length is 15 residues. Trimming took 1 base from V and 0 from J, leaving 8 bases between them. The CDR3 region has the DNA TGTGCCAGCAGCTTGTGGCAGTATAGCAATCAGCCCCAGCATTTT. Its translation is CASSLWQYSNQPQHF.

This clone turned up a few times. The chain carries TRBV6-1 and TRBJ1-1; the match to TRBD1 covers 7 bases. Germline CDR1 reads MNHNS; CDR2 reads SASEGT. The trim removed 9 bases at V and 4 bases at J, leaving 11 bases unmatched. The CDR3 extends over 14 amino acids. CDR3 DNA sequence: TGTGCCAGTTCAGGGAAGGGGGCGGGCACTGAAGCTTTCTTT. It yields the protein CASSGKGAGTEAFF.

The V and J genes are TRBV29-1 and TRBJ2-4, with 9 nucleotides matching TRBD1. Germline CDR1 is SQVTM and CDR2 is ANQGSEA. The length of the CDR3 is 17 residues. With 2 bases clipped from V and 0 bases from J, the junction kept 8 bases outside the gene matches. Written as DNA, the CDR3 is TGCAGCGTTGAAACTAGTGGGACAGGGTTAGCCAAAAACATTCAGTACTTC. It translates to CSVETSGTGLAKNIQYF. Looking up the rest from reference TRBV29-1 and TRBJ2-4 gives the full variable domain: SAVISQKPSRDICQRGTSLTIQCQVDSQVTMMFWYRQQPGQSLTLIATANQGSEATYESGFVIDKFPISRPNLTFSTLTVSNMSPEDSSIYLCSVETSGTGLAKNIQYFGAGTRLSVL.

The chain recombines TRBV4-2 with TRBJ2-7, with 10 bases lining up with TRBD2. Germline values: CDR1 LGHNA, CDR2 YNFKEQ. The junction had 3 bases not matched to a gene; V was cut back by 4 bases and J by 0 bases. The CDR3 covers 15 residues. The CDR3 bases are TGTGCCAGCAGCCCCGGGACTAGCGACTCCTACGAGCAGTACTTC. This translates into CASSPGTSDSYEQYF.

The rearrangement links TRBV6-5 to TRBJ2-7; TRBD1 is a possible D gene (6 bases). The germline V and J ends were trimmed by 0 bases and 7 bases, with 13 bases remaining between them. CDR1 and CDR2 from the germline V gene are MNHEY and SVGAGI. This CDR3 comprises 14 residues. The CDR3 nucleotides are TGTGCCAGCAGTTACTCGGCAGGGGCTCGGGAGCAGTACTTC. It yields the protein CASSYSAGAREQYF.

The genes are TRBV20-1 and TRBJ1-2; no definite D call. The germline V gene has CDR1 DFQATT and CDR2 SNEGSKA (reference sequence). The CDR3 contains 11 residues. V gave up 1 base and J gave up 7 bases, with 7 bases separating them. In DNA form, the CDR3 reads TGCAGTGCTAGAGGGAGCGGTGGCTACACCTTC. This sequence encodes CSARGSGGYTF.

V gene TRBV5-1 combines with J gene TRBJ2-3, with D maybe TRBD2 (5 bases). Per germline, CDR1 SGHRS and CDR2 YFSETQ. Trimming removed 4 bases from V and 5 bases from J, with 11 bases in between. The CDR3 length is 13 residues. CDR3 DNA: TGCGCCAGCAGCAGCGGACTGAGAGATACGCAGTATTTT. This gives the protein CASSSGLRDTQYF.

J is TRBJ2-2 and V is TRBV29-1; D gene ambiguous. The CDR3 has 16 residues. The V gene's germline CDR1 is SQVTM and CDR2 ANQGSEA. Trimming removed 0 bases from V and 0 bases from J, with 11 bases in between. CDR3 sequence reads: CSVEDRGSSNTGELFF. CDR3 nucleotides: TGCAGCGTTGAAGATCGTGGTAGCTCGAACACCGGGGAGCTGTTTTTT.

The sample holds a few counts of this clone. The rearrangement uses TRBV5-1 and TRBJ2-3; TRBD2 agrees at 8 bases. Germline CDR1 and CDR2: SGHRS and YFSETQ. V gave up 4 bases and J gave up 2 bases; unmatched junction bases: 9. The CDR3 runs to 16 residues. CDR3 in DNA: TGCGCCAGCAGCCCGATAACTAGCGGTGCCACAGATACGCAGTATTTT. Its protein product is CASSPITSGATDTQYF. Based on the CDR3 plus reference TRBV5-1 and TRBJ2-3, the full variable domain is KAGVTQTPRYLIKTRGQQVTLSCSPISGHRSVSWYQQTPGQGLQFLFEYFSETQRNKGNFPGRFSGRQFSNSRSEMNVSTLELGDSALYLCASSPITSGATDTQYFGPGTRLTVL.

The chain joins TRBV7-9 to TRBJ1-2; perhaps TRBD1 as D (5 bases). The germline V gene encodes CDR1 SEHNR and CDR2 FQNEAQ (reference sequence). V lost 4 bases and J lost 8, with 23 bases in between. There are 16 residues in the CDR3. The DNA for the CDR3 is TGTGCCAGCAGCTCCCGGGGCGGAGGGGTCGATCGCGGCTACACCTTC. As protein: CASSSRGGGVDRGYTF.

V and J are TRBV4-1 and TRBJ2-1, with TRBD2 matching 8 bases. From germline, CDR1 is MGHRA and CDR2 YSYEKL. The trim removed 6 bases at V and 6 bases at J, leaving 7 bases unmatched. The CDR3 loop spans 14 amino acids. CDR3 bases: TGCGCCAGCAGACCTCGCGGGGGGCTCAATGAGCAGTTCTTC. It codes for CASRPRGGLNEQFF.

CDR3 sequence reads: CASSPTAGTGYSYEQYF. The CDR3 bases are TGTGCCAGCAGCCCTACAGCGGGGACAGGGTATTCCTACGAGCAGTACTTC. The chain uses TRBV7-9 and TRBJ2-7; 9 bases line up with TRBD1. The germline CDR1 and CDR2 sequences are SEHNR and FQNEAQ (reference sequence). Trimming cost V 5 bases and J 1 base; bases outside gene matches: 12. The CDR3 contains 17 residues. The variable domain in full, completed from reference TRBV7-9 and TRBJ2-7, reads DTGVSQNPRHKITKRGQNVTFRCDPISEHNRLYWYRQTLGQGPEFLTYFQNEAQLEKSRLLSDRFSAERPKGSFSTLEIQRTEQGDSAMYLCASSPTAGTGYSYEQYFGPGTRLTVT.

This clone has just one count. The rearrangement joins TRBV5-1 to TRBJ1-5; 7 bases match TRBD1. Germline V lookup: CDR1 SGHRS, CDR2 YFSETQ. With V trimmed by 4 bases and J by 4 bases, 5 bases remained unmatched. This CDR3 comprises 14 residues. This chain's CDR3 is CASSPGTENQPQHF. CDR3 sequence (DNA): TGCGCCAGCAGCCCCGGGACAGAAAATCAGCCCCAGCATTTT.

J is TRBJ1-3 and V is TRBV30; no clear D gene. This CDR3 region has 14 residues. The germline V gene encodes CDR1 GTSNPN and CDR2 SVGIG (reference sequence). The ends were cut back, 2 bases at V and 3 bases at J, with 11 bases in the middle. The CDR3 loop reads CAWSRPGGGNTIYF. The CDR3 DNA sequence: TGTGCCTGGAGTCGGCCAGGAGGTGGAAACACCATATATTTT.

CDR3 nucleotide sequence: TGTGCCAGCAGCCAAGATGCAGGGGGGACGATCTATGGCTACACCTTC. Protein sequence: CASSQDAGGTIYGYTF. The genes are TRBV4-2 and TRBJ1-2; 7 nucleotides agree with TRBD1. In germline, CDR1 is LGHNA, CDR2 YNFKEQ. Losses at the gene ends were 0 bases for V and 4 bases for J; bases not matched to a gene: 8. The CDR3 contains 16 residues.

The rearrangement uses TRBV5-4 and TRBJ1-5; D perhaps matches TRBD1 (6 bases). The CDR3 is made up of 15 amino acids. Germline CDR1 is SGHNT and CDR2 is YYREEE (reference sequence). V dropped 2 bases and J dropped 0 bases, with 9 bases sitting between them. CDR3 in amino acids: CASSFRGNSNQPQHF. CDR3 sequence (DNA): TGTGCCAGCAGCTTCAGGGGCAATAGCAATCAGCCCCAGCATTTT.

The rearrangement joins TRBV6-4 to TRBJ1-2; TRBD1 aligns across 7 bases. Germline V gene lookup returns CDR1 MRHNA and CDR2 SNTAGT. J lost 4 bases, V lost 2 bases, and 7 bases had no gene match. The CDR3 runs to 15 residues. Here the CDR3 DNA reads TGTGCCAGCAGTGACCAGACAGGGCTTCCCTATGGCTACACCTTC. The encoded protein is CASSDQTGLPYGYTF.

The chain links TRBV2 to TRBJ1-2; 10 bases line up with TRBD1. CDR3 length equals 15 residues. Per germline, CDR1 SNHLY and CDR2 FYNNEI. V lost 1 base to trimming and J lost 3 bases; unmatched junction nucleotides: 2. CDR3 nucleotide sequence: TGTGCCAGCAGTGAAGTGGGACAGGGGCACTATGGCTACACCTTC. It translates to CASSEVGQGHYGYTF.

The chain links TRBV10-3 to TRBJ1-5; D is ambiguous. The V gene's germline CDR1 is ENHRY and CDR2 SYGVKD. The V end lost 2 bases, the J end lost 4 bases, and 9 bases lay between the germline ends. The CDR3 length is 14 residues. CDR3 sequence reads: CAISEPERNQPQHF. CDR3 DNA: TGTGCCATCAGTGAGCCCGAGCGAAATCAGCCCCAGCATTTT.

This chain joins TRBV7-9 and TRBJ2-5, with D maybe TRBD2 (5 bases). The J call may be wrong; the DNA end is better matched by TRBJ2-7. This CDR3 contains 14 residues. Germline V CDR1 and CDR2: SEHNR, FQNEAQ (reference sequence). In nucleotides, the CDR3 is TGTGCCAGCAGCTTAGGAGGGATACCCTACGAGCAGTACTTC. It translates to CASSLGGIPYEQYF.

The chain is built from TRBV7-9 and TRBJ1-6; D call uncertain. The CDR3 loop spans 14 amino acids. Between the trimmed V and J ends, which lost 1 base and 9 bases, there was a span of 10 bases. Germline V gene lookup returns CDR1 SEHNR and CDR2 FQNEAQ (reference sequence). CDR3 protein: CASSLGGVGSPLHF. The CDR3 DNA is TGTGCCAGCAGCTTAGGCGGTGTAGGTTCACCCCTCCACTTT.

The table lists this clone with a few counts. CDR3 protein: CASSRRGSEKLFF. The CDR3 DNA reads as TGTGCCAGCAGTCGCAGGGGAAGTGAAAAACTGTTTTTT. The chain couples TRBV6-1 to TRBJ1-4; maybe TRBD1 (6 bases). The CDR3 is 13 residues long. The V gene's germline CDR1 is MNHNS and CDR2 SASEGT. V lost 5 bases and J lost 7, with 11 bases in between.